A single sample is the source of the 25 T cell receptor beta chains below, sequenced in a study of shared clonotypes between healthy human individuals. Only in-frame clones appear in the TCRdb table, and some are missing; sequencing was by immunoSEQ multiplex PCR. The sample carries about 480,000 clones, 75% to 80% recorded once. Sequenced input: PBMCs. The receptors stem from a woman aged 40 to 49 in good health. Some clones in this sample may be carry-over from other donors' samples.

This clone has a handful of counts. This chain links TRBV7-9 with TRBJ1-1; D is perhaps TRBD1 (5 bases). Germline values: CDR1 SEHNR, CDR2 FQNEAQ (reference sequence). The CDR3 has 13 amino acids. V lost 5 bases and J lost 1, with 8 bases in between. The DNA for the CDR3 is TGTGCCAGCAGCAATCAGGGGAACACTGAAGCTTTCTTT. It encodes CASSNQGNTEAFF.

The rearrangement uses TRBV25-1 and TRBJ2-1; TRBD1 might be the D (6 bases). The CDR3 has 18 residues. Germline-derived CDR1 and CDR2 are MGHDK and SYGVNS. Trimming removed 2 bases at V and 1 base at J, with 18 bases between. CDR3 DNA: TGTGCCAGCAGTGAACCCCTGAGGGGGTCAACTTCCTACAATGAGCAGTTCTTC. Translated: CASSEPLRGSTSYNEQFF. The whole variable domain, filled in from reference TRBV25-1 and TRBJ2-1, reads EADIYQTPRYLVIGTGKKITLECSQTMGHDKMYWYQQDPGMELHLIHYSYGVNSTEKGDLSSESTVSRIRTEHFPLTLESARPSHTSQYLCASSEPLRGSTSYNEQFFGPGTRLTVL.

The chain couples TRBV29-1 to TRBJ2-7, with 9 bases matching TRBD1. Germline V gives CDR1 SQVTM, CDR2 ANQGSEA. CDR3 size: 15 residues. With 1 base clipped from V and 5 bases from J, the junction kept 9 bases outside the gene matches. CDR3 DNA: TGCAGCGTTGAAGGGGGGGACAGGGCTCCGGACGAGCAGTACTTC. Translating it yields CSVEGGDRAPDEQYF.

The rearrangement joins TRBV10-2 to TRBJ2-7, with D maybe TRBD2 (5 bases). V dropped 7 bases and J dropped 3 bases, with 7 bases sitting between them. CDR1 WSHSY and CDR2 SAAADI come from the germline V gene. The CDR3 totals 11 residues. CDR3 amino acids: CASIRDYEQYF. The CDR3 region has the DNA TGCGCCAGCATCCGGGACTACGAGCAGTACTTC.

The V and J genes are TRBV19 and TRBJ1-4; 7 bases line up with TRBD1. Germline V gives CDR1 LNHDA, CDR2 SQIVND (reference sequence). V trimming: 7 bases; J trimming: 4 bases; junction bases outside the gene matches: 6. There are 14 residues in the CDR3. In DNA, the CDR3 is TGTGCCAGTATGGGACAGCAAGATAATGAAAAACTGTTTTTT. Protein: CASMGQQDNEKLFF.

V gene TRBV5-1 combines with J gene TRBJ2-2, with 7 bases fitting TRBD2. CDR1 is SGHRS, CDR2 YFSETQ, per germline. The CDR3 contains 15 residues. The junction had 3 bases not matched to a gene; V was cut back by 4 bases and J by 0 bases. CDR3 residues: CASSRSGSNTGELFF. The CDR3 DNA follows: TGCGCCAGCAGCCGTAGCGGGTCGAACACCGGGGAGCTGTTTTTT.

This rearrangement joins TRBV27 to TRBJ2-3; tentatively, D is TRBD2 (5 bases). Germline-derived CDR1 and CDR2 are MNHEY and SMNVEV (reference sequence). The ends were cut back, 3 bases at V and 2 bases at J, with 12 bases in the middle. This CDR3 spans 15 amino acids. CDR3: CASSLIGESTDTQYF. CDR3 in DNA: TGTGCCAGCAGTTTGATTGGGGAGTCCACAGATACGCAGTATTTT.

With regard to this clone: The sample contains more than one DNA sequence encoding this CDR3. This chain connects TRBV18 to TRBJ2-7; 12 nucleotides line up with TRBD2. CDR1 and CDR2 from the germline V gene are KGHSH and LQKENI. Unmatched junction bases numbered 2, after V lost 3 bases and J lost 2 bases. The CDR3 is made up of 15 amino acids. This CDR3 is CASSPRLAGAYEQYF. The DNA of the CDR3 is TGTGCCAGCTCACCTCGACTAGCGGGAGCCTACGAGCAGTACTTC.

V usage is TRBV15 and J usage is TRBJ2-1; 10 bases line up with TRBD2. Germline V gene lookup returns CDR1 LNHNV and CDR2 YYDKDF (reference sequence). After removal of 0 bases from V and 6 bases from J, the junction contained 5 bases not matched to a gene. CDR3 length: 16 amino acids. The CDR3 DNA reads as TGTGCCACCAGCAGAGATTTCCTAGCGGGAGCCAATGAGCAGTTCTTC. It yields the protein CATSRDFLAGANEQFF.

The CDR3 region is CASSLTRRGVGDTQYF. CDR3 DNA: TGCGCCAGCAGCCTCACCAGACGAGGGGTGGGAGATACGCAGTATTTT. V gene TRBV5-1 combines with J gene TRBJ2-3; D may correspond to TRBD1 or TRBD2 (5 bases each). Looked up from germline, CDR1 is SGHRS and CDR2 is YFSETQ. The CDR3 extends over 16 amino acids. The V gene lost 4 bases and the J gene lost 5 bases, with 20 bases spanning the gap.

The chain joins TRBV25-1 to TRBJ1-4, with 7 positions matching TRBD1. From germline, CDR1 is MGHDK and CDR2 SYGVNS. Trimming removed 5 bases from V and 8 bases from J; junction bases left unmatched: 8. CDR3 length: 14 amino acids. As DNA, the CDR3 is TGTGCCAGCAGTTCTCGGACAGGAGGGGAAAAACTGTTTTTT. Protein product: CASSSRTGGEKLFF.

This rearrangement joins TRBV11-2 to TRBJ2-1; D is ambiguous. The CDR3 extends over 17 amino acids. The germline CDR1 and CDR2 sequences are SGHAT and FQNNGV. Trimming took 5 bases from V and 5 from J, leaving 22 bases between them. The DNA for the CDR3 is TGTGCCAGCAGCCCTCAAAAACCTTCCCCTAACGACAATGAGCAGTTCTTC. Translation gives CASSPQKPSPNDNEQFF.

Remarks on this clone: One base separates it from a far larger clone, so it is likely a read error. It is likely a read error, because the conserved phenylalanine at the end of the CDR3 is missing. The chain recombines TRBV7-9 with TRBJ1-3; the D gene is possibly TRBD1 (6 bases). The CDR3 is 16 residues long. Trimming removed 4 bases from V and 0 bases from J, with 13 bases in between. Germline loops: CDR1 SEHNR, CDR2 FQNEAQ (reference sequence). The CDR3 DNA follows: TGTGCCAGCAGCTCAGGGGCAGGGACCTCTGGAAACACCATATATCTT. It translates to CASSSGAGTSGNTIYL.

The CDR3 DNA follows: TGTGCCAGCTCCCGGGAAGGGACGGGCTACACCTTC. Protein product: CASSREGTGYTF. The gene calls are TRBV18 and TRBJ1-2; the D gene is possibly TRBD1 (5 bases). Germline V gives CDR1 KGHSH, CDR2 LQKENI. The V and J ends lost 6 bases and 8 bases respectively, with 13 bases between them. The CDR3 consists of 12 residues.

The V and J genes are TRBV7-9 and TRBJ2-7, with 10 nucleotides matching TRBD2. The CDR3 totals 14 residues. The V gene's germline CDR1 is SEHNR and CDR2 FQNEAQ (reference sequence). Trimming removed 5 bases from V and 7 bases from J; junction bases left unmatched: 8. CDR3 protein: CASSPILAGVEQYF. The CDR3 DNA is TGTGCCAGCAGCCCCATCCTAGCGGGAGTTGAGCAGTACTTC.

In regard to this clone: A far more abundant clone sits one base away, making this likely a read error. The V and J genes are TRBV5-1 and TRBJ1-1; D is unresolved. The length of the CDR3 is 13 residues. Germline-derived CDR1 and CDR2 are SGHRS and YFSETQ. For the CDR3, the DNA is TGCGCCAGCAACTTGGAGGGAACCCCTGAAGCTTTCTTT. It specifies CASNLEGTPEAFF.

V gene TRBV29-1 combines with J gene TRBJ2-5, with D perhaps TRBD1 (5 bases). Germline V gene lookup returns CDR1 SQVTM and CDR2 ANQGSEA. The CDR3 is 14 amino acids. V dropped 2 bases and J dropped 5 bases, with 15 bases sitting between them. The CDR3 region is CSVELGQGVETQYF. Here the CDR3 DNA reads TGCAGCGTTGAACTTGGACAAGGAGTGGAGACCCAGTACTTC.

This clone was seen a few times. V usage is TRBV19 and J usage is TRBJ1-1; no clear D gene. The CDR3 covers 12 residues. Germline V gene data show CDR1 as LNHDA and CDR2 as SQIVND (reference sequence). Trimming took 3 bases from V and 11 from J, leaving 13 bases between them. The CDR3 spells CASSMGGFEAFF. CDR3 nucleotide sequence: TGTGCCAGTAGTATGGGAGGTTTTGAGGCTTTCTTT.

The chain links TRBV28 to TRBJ1-1, with a tentative D call TRBD1 (6 bases). Trimming removed 8 bases from V and 1 base from J, with 11 bases in between. The germline gives CDR1 MDHEN, CDR2 SYDVKM. The CDR3 sequence is 13 residues long. The CDR3 DNA follows: TGTGCCAGCGCAGGGGCAGGGAACACTGAAGCTTTCTTT. Protein sequence: CASAGAGNTEAFF.

The rearrangement joins TRBV7-8 to TRBJ2-3; TRBD2 matches 8 bases. Germline V gene data show CDR1 as SGHVS and CDR2 as FQNEAQ. The trim removed 8 bases at V and 5 bases at J, leaving 6 bases unmatched. The CDR3 runs to 13 residues. The chain's CDR3 is CASAVAGIDTQYF. The CDR3 DNA is TGTGCCAGCGCCGTAGCGGGGATAGATACGCAGTATTTT.

This clone appeared a few times. The chain has TRBV6-4 and TRBJ2-7, with 7 bases that match TRBD1. The V segment lost 7 bases and the J segment 3 bases; nucleotides outside the gene matches: 12. The CDR3 loop spans 15 amino acids. Germline-derived CDR1 and CDR2 are MRHNA and SNTAGT. CDR3 sequence reads: CASKEGGQPDYEQYF. For the CDR3, the DNA is TGTGCCAGCAAAGAAGGGGGCCAGCCAGACTACGAGCAGTACTTC.

The chain joins TRBV28 to TRBJ2-5; the match to TRBD2 covers 8 bases. The CDR3 is 14 amino acids. V gave up 3 bases and J gave up 8 bases; unmatched junction bases: 8. From germline, CDR1 is MDHEN and CDR2 SYDVKM. The CDR3 DNA follows: TGTGCCAGCAGTTTCGATAGCGGGACGGGTACCCAGTACTTC. It codes for CASSFDSGTGTQYF.

The gene calls are TRBV5-4 and TRBJ2-3; 9 bases map to TRBD2. Germline trimming cut 4 bases from V and 3 bases from J; bases unmatched to any gene: 6. This CDR3 has 15 amino acids. In germline, CDR1 is SGHNT, CDR2 YYREEE (reference sequence). The CDR3 bases are TGTGCCAGCAGCCGTAGCGGGAGAGTGACAGATACGCAGTATTTT. Protein product: CASSRSGRVTDTQYF. The full variable domain, with the rest looked up from reference TRBV5-4 and TRBJ2-3, is ETGVTQSPTHLIKTRGQQVTLRCSSQSGHNTVSWYQQALGQGPQFIFQYYREEENGRGNFPPRFSGLQFPNYSSELNVNALELDDSALYLCASSRSGRVTDTQYFGPGTRLTVL.

This clone has ten or more counts. This chain uses TRBV6-1 with TRBJ1-2, with D hard to call. The CDR3 is 13 residues long. The V gene lost 2 bases and the J gene lost 8 bases, with 12 bases spanning the gap. The germline CDR1 and CDR2 sequences are MNHNS and SASEGT. CDR3 DNA sequence: TGTGCCAGCAGTGAATTGACGGCTAAGGGCTACACCTTC. This gives the protein CASSELTAKGYTF.

This clone was counted a single time. This chain uses TRBV21-1 with TRBJ2-7; no check of the table's D call, TRBD1, against the DNA was made. TRBV21-1 is a pseudogene locus. The CDR3 spans 13 residues. The DNA of the CDR3 is TGTGCCATCAATATCAGGGATTCCTACGAGCAGTACTTC. Its protein is CAINIRDSYEQYF.